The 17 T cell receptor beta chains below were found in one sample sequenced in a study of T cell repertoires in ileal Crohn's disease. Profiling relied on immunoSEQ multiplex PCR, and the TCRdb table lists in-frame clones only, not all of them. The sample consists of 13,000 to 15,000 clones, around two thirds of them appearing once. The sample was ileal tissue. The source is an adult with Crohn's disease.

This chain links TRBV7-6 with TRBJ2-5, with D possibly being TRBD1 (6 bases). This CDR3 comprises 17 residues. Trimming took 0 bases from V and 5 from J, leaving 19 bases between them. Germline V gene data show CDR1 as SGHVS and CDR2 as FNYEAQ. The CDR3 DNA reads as TGTGCCAGCAGCTTAGCTGGGACATCCCGAAATAGGGAGACCCAGTACTTC. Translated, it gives CASSLAGTSRNRETQYF.

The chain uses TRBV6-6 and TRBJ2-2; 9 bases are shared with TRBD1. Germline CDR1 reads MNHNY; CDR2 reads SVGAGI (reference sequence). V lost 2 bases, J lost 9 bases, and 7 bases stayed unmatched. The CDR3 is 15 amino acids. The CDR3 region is CASSYPGQGRRELFF. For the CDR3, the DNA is TGTGCCAGCAGTTACCCGGGACAGGGAAGGCGGGAGCTGTTTTTT.

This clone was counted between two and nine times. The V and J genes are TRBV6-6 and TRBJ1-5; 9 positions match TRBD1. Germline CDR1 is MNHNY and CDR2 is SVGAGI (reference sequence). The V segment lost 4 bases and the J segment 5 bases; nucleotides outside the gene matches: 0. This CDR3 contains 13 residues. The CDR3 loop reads CASSWDRDQPQHF. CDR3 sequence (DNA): TGTGCCAGCAGTTGGGACAGGGATCAGCCCCAGCATTTT.

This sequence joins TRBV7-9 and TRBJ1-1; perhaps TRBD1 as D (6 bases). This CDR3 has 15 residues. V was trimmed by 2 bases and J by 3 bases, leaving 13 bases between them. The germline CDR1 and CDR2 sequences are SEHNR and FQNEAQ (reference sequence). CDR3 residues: CASSLQGIGDTEAFF. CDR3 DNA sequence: TGTGCCAGCAGCTTACAGGGGATAGGGGACACTGAAGCTTTCTTT.

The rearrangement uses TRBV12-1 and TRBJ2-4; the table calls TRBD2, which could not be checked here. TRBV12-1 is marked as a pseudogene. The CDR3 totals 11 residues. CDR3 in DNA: TGTGCCTCTCACGGGGGTTACATTCAGTACTTC. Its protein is CASHGGYIQYF.

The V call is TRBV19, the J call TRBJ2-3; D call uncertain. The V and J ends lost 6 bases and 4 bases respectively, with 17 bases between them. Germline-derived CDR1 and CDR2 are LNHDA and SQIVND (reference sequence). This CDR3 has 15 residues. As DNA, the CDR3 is TGTGCCAGTAGGGCTTCGACCGGCCCAGCAGATACGCAGTATTTT. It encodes CASRASTGPADTQYF.

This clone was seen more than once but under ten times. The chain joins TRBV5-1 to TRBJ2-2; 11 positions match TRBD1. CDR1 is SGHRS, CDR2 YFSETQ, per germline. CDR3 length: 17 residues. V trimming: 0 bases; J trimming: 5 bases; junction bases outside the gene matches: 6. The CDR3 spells CASSLAPGQGVTGELFF. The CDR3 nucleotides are TGCGCCAGCAGCTTGGCACCGGGACAGGGGGTGACCGGGGAGCTGTTTTTT.

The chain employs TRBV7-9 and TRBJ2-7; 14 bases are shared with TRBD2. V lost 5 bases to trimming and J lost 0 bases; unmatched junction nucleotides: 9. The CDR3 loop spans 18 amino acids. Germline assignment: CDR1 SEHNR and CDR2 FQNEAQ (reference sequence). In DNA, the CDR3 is TGTGCCAGCAGCCTTGGGACTAGCGGGGGCCCCAGCTCCTACGAGCAGTACTTC. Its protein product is CASSLGTSGGPSSYEQYF. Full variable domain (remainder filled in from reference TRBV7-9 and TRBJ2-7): DTGVSQNPRHKITKRGQNVTFRCDPISEHNRLYWYRQTLGQGPEFLTYFQNEAQLEKSRLLSDRFSAERPKGSFSTLEIQRTEQGDSAMYLCASSLGTSGGPSSYEQYFGPGTRLTVT.

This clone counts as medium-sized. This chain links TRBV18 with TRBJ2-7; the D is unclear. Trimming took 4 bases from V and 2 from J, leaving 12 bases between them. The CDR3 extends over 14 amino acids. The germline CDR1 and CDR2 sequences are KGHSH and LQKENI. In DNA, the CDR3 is TGTGCCAGCTCACAACCCCCCCAGACCTACGAGCAGTACTTC. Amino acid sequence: CASSQPPQTYEQYF.

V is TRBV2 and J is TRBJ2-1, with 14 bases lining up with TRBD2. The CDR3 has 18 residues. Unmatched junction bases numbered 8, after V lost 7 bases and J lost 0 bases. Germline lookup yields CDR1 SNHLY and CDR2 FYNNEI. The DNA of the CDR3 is TGTGCCAGCACCGGACTAGCGGGGGGTCTCACCTCCTACAATGAGCAGTTCTTC. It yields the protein CASTGLAGGLTSYNEQFF.

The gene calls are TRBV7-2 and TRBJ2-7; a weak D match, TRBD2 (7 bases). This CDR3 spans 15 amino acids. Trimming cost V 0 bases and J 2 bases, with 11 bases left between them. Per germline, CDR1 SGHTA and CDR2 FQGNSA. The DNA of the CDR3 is TGTGCCAGCAGCTTAGCGGGGGGGCCCACCTACGAGCAGTACTTC. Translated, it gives CASSLAGGPTYEQYF.

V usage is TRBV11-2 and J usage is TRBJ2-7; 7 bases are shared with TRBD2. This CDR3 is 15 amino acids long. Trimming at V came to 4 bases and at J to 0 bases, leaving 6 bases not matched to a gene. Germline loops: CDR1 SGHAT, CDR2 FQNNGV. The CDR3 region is CASSSERGYSYEQYF. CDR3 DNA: TGTGCCAGCAGCTCCGAGCGGGGCTACTCCTACGAGCAGTACTTC.

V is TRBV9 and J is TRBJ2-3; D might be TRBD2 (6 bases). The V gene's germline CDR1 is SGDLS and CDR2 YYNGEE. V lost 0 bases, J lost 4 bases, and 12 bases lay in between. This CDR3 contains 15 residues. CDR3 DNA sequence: TGTGCCAGCAGCGTAGAGGGCGGGGTTGCAGATACGCAGTATTTT. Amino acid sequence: CASSVEGGVADTQYF.

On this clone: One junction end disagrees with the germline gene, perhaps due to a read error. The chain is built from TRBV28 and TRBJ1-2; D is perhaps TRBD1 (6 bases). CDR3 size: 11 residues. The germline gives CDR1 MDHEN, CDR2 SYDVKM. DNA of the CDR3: TGTGCCAGCAGGACTCAGGGGAACCCGGACTTC. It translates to CASRTQGNPDF.

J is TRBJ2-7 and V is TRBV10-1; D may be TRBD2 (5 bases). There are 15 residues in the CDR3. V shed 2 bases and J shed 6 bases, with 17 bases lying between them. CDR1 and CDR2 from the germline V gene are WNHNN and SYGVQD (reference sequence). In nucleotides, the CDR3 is TGCGCCAGCAGTGAGACATCCGGACTGAAGGGCGAGCAGTACTTC. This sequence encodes CASSETSGLKGEQYF.

CDR3 sequence: CASSKQDNQPQHF. The CDR3 bases are TGTGCCAGTAGCAAACAGGACAATCAGCCCCAGCATTTT. The gene calls are TRBV19 and TRBJ1-5; possibly TRBD1 for D (5 bases). With 6 bases removed from V and 3 bases from J, the gap between germline ends came to 9 bases. Germline CDR1 LNHDA, CDR2 SQIVND (reference sequence). The CDR3 is 13 residues long.

The DNA for the CDR3 is TGTGCCAGCAAACGGCAGGGGGCTGACACCGGGGAGCTGTTTTTT. It encodes CASKRQGADTGELFF. This rearrangement joins TRBV6-1 to TRBJ2-2, with 8 bases identical to TRBD1. Germline loops: CDR1 MNHNS, CDR2 SASEGT. The trim removed 7 bases at V and 3 bases at J, leaving 7 bases unmatched. The CDR3 has 15 residues.